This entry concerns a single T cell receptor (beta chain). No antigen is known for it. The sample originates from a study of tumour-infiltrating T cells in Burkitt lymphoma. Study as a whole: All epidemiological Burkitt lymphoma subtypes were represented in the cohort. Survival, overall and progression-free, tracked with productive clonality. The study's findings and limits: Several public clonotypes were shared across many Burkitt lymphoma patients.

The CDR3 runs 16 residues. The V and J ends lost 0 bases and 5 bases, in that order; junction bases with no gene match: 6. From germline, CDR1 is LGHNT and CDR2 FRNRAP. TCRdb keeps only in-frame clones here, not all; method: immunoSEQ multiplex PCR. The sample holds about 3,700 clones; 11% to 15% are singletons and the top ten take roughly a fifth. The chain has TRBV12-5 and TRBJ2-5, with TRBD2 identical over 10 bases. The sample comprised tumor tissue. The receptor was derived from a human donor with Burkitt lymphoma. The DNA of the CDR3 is TGTGCTAGTGGTTTGGTCATAGCGGGGGGAGGGGAGACCCAGTACTTC. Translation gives CASGLVIAGGGETQYF.